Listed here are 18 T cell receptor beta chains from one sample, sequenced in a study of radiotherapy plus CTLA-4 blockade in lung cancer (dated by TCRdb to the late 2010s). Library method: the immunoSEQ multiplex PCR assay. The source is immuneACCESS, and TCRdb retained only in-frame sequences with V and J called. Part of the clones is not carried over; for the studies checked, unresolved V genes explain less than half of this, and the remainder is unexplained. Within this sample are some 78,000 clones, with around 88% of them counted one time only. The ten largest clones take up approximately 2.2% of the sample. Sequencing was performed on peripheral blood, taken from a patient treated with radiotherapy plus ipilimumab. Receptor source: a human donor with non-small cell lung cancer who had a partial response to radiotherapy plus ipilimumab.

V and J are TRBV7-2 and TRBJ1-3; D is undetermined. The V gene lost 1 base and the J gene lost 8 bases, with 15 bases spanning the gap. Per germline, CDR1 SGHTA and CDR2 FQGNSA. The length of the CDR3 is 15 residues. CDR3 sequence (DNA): TGTGCCAGCAGCTTAGGGCTCGGATGGGGAGACACCATATATTTT. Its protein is CASSLGLGWGDTIYF.

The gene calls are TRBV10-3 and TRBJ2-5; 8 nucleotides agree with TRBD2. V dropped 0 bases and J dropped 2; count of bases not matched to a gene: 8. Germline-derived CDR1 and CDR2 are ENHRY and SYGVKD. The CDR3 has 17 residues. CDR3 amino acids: CAISESSSGPLQETQYF. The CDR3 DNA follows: TGTGCCATCAGTGAGTCGTCTAGCGGGCCATTGCAAGAGACCCAGTACTTC.

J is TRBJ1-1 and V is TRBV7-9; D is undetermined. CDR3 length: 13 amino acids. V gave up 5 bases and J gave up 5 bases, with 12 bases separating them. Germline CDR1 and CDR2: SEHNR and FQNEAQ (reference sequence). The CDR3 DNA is TGTGCCAGCAGCCTCGAAACCACAACTGAAGCTTTCTTT. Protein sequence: CASSLETTTEAFF.

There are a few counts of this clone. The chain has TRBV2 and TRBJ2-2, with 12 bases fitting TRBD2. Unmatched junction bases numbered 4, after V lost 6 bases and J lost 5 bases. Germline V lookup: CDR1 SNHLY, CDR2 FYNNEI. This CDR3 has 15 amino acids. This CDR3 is CASSRTSGNTGELFF. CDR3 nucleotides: TGTGCCAGCAGCCGGACTAGCGGGAATACCGGGGAGCTGTTTTTT.

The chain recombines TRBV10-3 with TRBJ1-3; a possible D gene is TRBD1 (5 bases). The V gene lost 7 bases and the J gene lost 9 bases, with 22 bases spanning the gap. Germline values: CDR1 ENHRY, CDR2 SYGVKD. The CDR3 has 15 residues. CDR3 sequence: CAITPREGYQGTIYF. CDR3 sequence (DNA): TGTGCCATCACCCCAAGGGAGGGCTACCAGGGCACCATATATTTT.

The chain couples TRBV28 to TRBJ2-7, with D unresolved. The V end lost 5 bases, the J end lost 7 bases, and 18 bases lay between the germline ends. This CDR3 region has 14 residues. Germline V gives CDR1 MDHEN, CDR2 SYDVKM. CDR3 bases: TGTGCCAGCAGTGAGTCAGCCCTCTCAGGAGAGCAGTACTTC. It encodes CASSESALSGEQYF.

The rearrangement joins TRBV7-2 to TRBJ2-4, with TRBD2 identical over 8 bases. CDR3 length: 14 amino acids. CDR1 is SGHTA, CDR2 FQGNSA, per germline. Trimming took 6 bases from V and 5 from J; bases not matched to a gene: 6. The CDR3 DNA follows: TGTGCCAGCAGTTATAGCGGGACCCAAAACATTCAGTACTTC. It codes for CASSYSGTQNIQYF.

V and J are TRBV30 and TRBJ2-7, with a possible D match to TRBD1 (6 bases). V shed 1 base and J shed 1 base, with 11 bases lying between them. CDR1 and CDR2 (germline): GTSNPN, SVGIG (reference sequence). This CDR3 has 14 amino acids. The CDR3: CAWSARGGSYEQYV. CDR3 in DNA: TGTGCCTGGAGTGCTAGAGGGGGATCCTACGAGCAGTACGTC.

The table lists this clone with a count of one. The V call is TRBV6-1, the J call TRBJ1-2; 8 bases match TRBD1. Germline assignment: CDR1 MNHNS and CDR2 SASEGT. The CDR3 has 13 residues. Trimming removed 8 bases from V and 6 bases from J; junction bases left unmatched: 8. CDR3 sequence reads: CASLRQGKHGYTF. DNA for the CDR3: TGTGCCAGCTTAAGACAGGGGAAGCATGGCTACACCTTC.

CDR3 region: CASGRTEAFF. CDR3 bases: TGTGCCAGCGGGCGCACTGAAGCTTTCTTT. This chain links TRBV6-1 with TRBJ1-1; D is unclear. Trimming pared 8 bases from V and 4 bases from J, leaving 5 bases between. The germline V gene has CDR1 MNHNS and CDR2 SASEGT. This CDR3 comprises 10 residues.

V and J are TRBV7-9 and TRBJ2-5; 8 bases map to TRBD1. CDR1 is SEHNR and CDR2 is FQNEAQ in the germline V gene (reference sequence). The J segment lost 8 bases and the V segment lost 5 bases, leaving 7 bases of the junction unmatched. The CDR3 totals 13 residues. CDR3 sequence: CASSGPGGETQYF. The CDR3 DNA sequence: TGTGCCAGCAGCGGTCCAGGGGGCGAAACCCAGTACTTC.

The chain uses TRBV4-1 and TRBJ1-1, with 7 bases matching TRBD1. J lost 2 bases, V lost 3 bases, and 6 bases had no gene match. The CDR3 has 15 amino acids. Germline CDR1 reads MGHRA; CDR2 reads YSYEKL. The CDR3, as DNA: TGCGCCAGCAGCCAGGTGGGACAGCGAAACACTGAAGCTTTCTTT. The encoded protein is CASSQVGQRNTEAFF.

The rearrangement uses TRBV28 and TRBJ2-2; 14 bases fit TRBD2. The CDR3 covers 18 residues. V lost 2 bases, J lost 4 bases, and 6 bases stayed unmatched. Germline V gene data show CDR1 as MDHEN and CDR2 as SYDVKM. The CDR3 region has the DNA TGTGCCAGCAGTTTAAGAGTGGGACTAGCGGGAGTCACCGGGGAGCTGTTTTTT. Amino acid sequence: CASSLRVGLAGVTGELFF.

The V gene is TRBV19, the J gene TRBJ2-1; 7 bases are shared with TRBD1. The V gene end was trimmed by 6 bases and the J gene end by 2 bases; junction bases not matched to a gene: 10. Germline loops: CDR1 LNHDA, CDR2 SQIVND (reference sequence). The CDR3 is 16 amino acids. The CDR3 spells CASRASGQITYNEQFF. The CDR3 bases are TGTGCCAGTAGAGCGTCGGGACAGATAACCTACAATGAGCAGTTCTTC.

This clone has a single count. This CDR3 reads CASSAGRGYEQYV. The CDR3 nucleotides are TGTGCCAGTAGTGCAGGGCGGGGATACGAGCAGTACGTC. This chain uses TRBV19 with TRBJ2-7; tentatively, D is TRBD2 (6 bases). CDR3 length: 13 residues. Germline CDR1 is LNHDA and CDR2 is SQIVND (reference sequence). V lost 5 bases, J lost 4 bases, and 12 bases lay in between.

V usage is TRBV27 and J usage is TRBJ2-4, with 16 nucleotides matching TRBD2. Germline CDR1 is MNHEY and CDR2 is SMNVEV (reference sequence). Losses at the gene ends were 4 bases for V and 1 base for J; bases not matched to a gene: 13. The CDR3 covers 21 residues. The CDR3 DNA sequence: TGTGCCAGCAGTTCGGCCGGGACTAGCGGGAGGGCCACGTTCGCCAAAAACATTCAGTACTTC. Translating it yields CASSSAGTSGRATFAKNIQYF.

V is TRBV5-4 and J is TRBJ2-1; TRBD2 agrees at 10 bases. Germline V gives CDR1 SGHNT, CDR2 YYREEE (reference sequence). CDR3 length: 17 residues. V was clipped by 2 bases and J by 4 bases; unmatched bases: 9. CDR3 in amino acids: CASSFEALAGAYNEQFF. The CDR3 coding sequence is TGTGCCAGCAGCTTCGAGGCGCTAGCGGGAGCTTACAATGAGCAGTTCTTC.

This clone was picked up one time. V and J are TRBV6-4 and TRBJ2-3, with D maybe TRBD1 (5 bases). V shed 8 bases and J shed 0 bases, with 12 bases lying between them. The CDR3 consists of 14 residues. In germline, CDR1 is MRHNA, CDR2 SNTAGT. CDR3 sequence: CASSPGSSTDTQYF. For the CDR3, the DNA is TGTGCCAGCTCGCCAGGGTCTAGCACAGATACGCAGTATTTT.